This is a list of T cell receptor beta chains from one sample in a study of blood T cell repertoires in COVID-19. Here immunoSEQ multiplex PCR was the method, and the copy in TCRdb shows in-frame clones only, minus some. The data show around 220,000 clones, approximately 84% seen once. The sample was peripheral blood. These receptors were obtained from a middle-aged man with active or convalescent COVID-19. Each CDR3 is given with its conserved first and last residue. A D gene is named only where the DNA matches it firmly. Rows give clone size only sometimes, using once, few, many, or a class for an expanded clone.

clone size,D gene,V gene,J gene,CDR3 DNA,CDR3 protein
NA,TRBD1,TRBV9,TRBJ1-4,TGTGCCAGCAGCGGGGGACAGGGATCTGCAACTAATGAAAAACTGTTTTTT,CASSGGQGSATNEKLFF
once,NA,TRBV14,TRBJ1-1,TGTGCCAGCAGCCCAACAGGGATCTTCGGAGCTTTCTTT,CASSPTGIFGAFF
NA,TRBD2,TRBV11-2,TRBJ2-1,TGTGCCAGCAGCCCCCGGGAGGGGTATAGGAGTTCCTACAATGAGCAGTTCTTC,CASSPREGYRSSYNEQFF
NA,TRBD2,TRBV29-1,TRBJ2-1,TGCAGCGTCTCTAGCGGGAGGGTAAACAATGAGCAGTTCTTC,CSVSSGRVNNEQFF
NA,NA,TRBV5-8,TRBJ1-2,TGTGCCAGCAGCTTTAGCCCGGGAATCGATGGCTACACCTTC,CASSFSPGIDGYTF
NA,NA,TRBV2,TRBJ1-4,TGTGCCAGTGGGAGGGGGTTCTCGGATGAAAAACTGTTTTTT,CASGRGFSDEKLFF
once,NA,TRBV10-1,TRBJ1-1,TGCGCCAGCAGTGAATTCGCAGGGAACACTGAAGCTTTCTTT,CASSEFAGNTEAFF
NA,TRBD1,TRBV6-6,TRBJ1-1,TGTGCCAGCAGTATCGACAGGGTCACTGAAGCTTTCTTT,CASSIDRVTEAFF
NA,NA,TRBV7-3,TRBJ2-5,TGTGCCAGCAGCTTGGGGGCGTGGGAGACCCAGTACTTC,CASSLGAWETQYF
NA,TRBD1,TRBV28,TRBJ2-2,TGTGCCAGCAGTTTCCGACAGGGTCCCGGGGAGCTGTTTTTT,CASSFRQGPGELFF
NA,TRBD1,TRBV4-1,TRBJ2-1,TGCGCCAGCAGCCAGCGGACAGGGGCCACTATTATAAACAATGAGCAGTTCTTC,CASSQRTGATIINNEQFF
NA,NA,TRBV25-1,TRBJ2-3,TGTGCCAGCAGTGCCGAGGAGTGGGAGGACACAGATACGCAGTATTTT,CASSAEEWEDTDTQYF
NA,NA,TRBV7-2,TRBJ1-3,TGTGCCAGCAGCGCGGGAGCGTCCTCTGGAAACACCATATATTTT,CASSAGASSGNTIYF
NA,NA,TRBV19,TRBJ2-5,TGTGCCAGTAGTATAGCTGAGAACAGATTAGAGACCCAGTACTTC,CASSIAENRLETQYF
few,NA,TRBV28,TRBJ2-7,TGTGCCAGCGGTCTCCCTCGCGCCCCCTACGAGCAGTACTTC,CASGLPRAPYEQYF
NA,TRBD1,TRBV28,TRBJ1-2,TGTGCCAGCAGTTTAATGGAGGGGGCGAGGTATGGCTACACCTTC,CASSLMEGARYGYTF
NA,NA,TRBV27,TRBJ2-7,TGTGCCAGCAGTTTATCGGGGCAGTCCTACGAGCAGTACTTC,CASSLSGQSYEQYF
NA,TRBD2,TRBV27,TRBJ2-7,TGTGCCAGCAGCTTGTTGGGAGGACTAGCGGTACCCTACGAGCAGTACTTC,CASSLLGGLAVPYEQYF
NA,TRBD1,TRBV19,TRBJ1-5,TGTGCCAGTAGTAAGAGACAGGGGGATGATCAGCCCCAGCATTTT,CASSKRQGDDQPQHF
NA,NA,TRBV6-5,TRBJ2-7,TGTGCCAGCAGTTACACGCAGGGGCGAAACTCCGAGCAGTACTTC,CASSYTQGRNSEQYF
NA,NA,TRBV5-8,TRBJ1-1,TGTGCCAGCAGCTTAATTCACAGGGCGGACACTGAAGCTTTCTTT,CASSLIHRADTEAFF
NA,NA,TRBV7-9,TRBJ2-1,TGTGCCAGCAGCTTTCGGCGGTCCAATGAGCAGTTCTTC,CASSFRRSNEQFF
few,NA,TRBV6-5,TRBJ1-1,TGTGCCAGCAGTTACCAGGCCGGGAACACTGAAGCTTTCTTT,CASSYQAGNTEAFF
NA,NA,TRBV6-4,TRBJ2-1,TGTGCCAGCAGTGACAGCGTCTACAATGAGCAGTTCTTC,CASSDSVYNEQFF
NA,TRBD1,TRBV5-1,TRBJ1-1,TGCGCCAGCAGCTTTCCCCGGGACAGCCCCTCGCGGGTACCCACTGAAGCTTTCTTT,CASSFPRDSPSRVPTEAFF
once,TRBD1,TRBV2,TRBJ2-7,TGTGCCAGCAGAGCAGGGGGAGCGGTGTACGAGCAGTACTTC,CASRAGGAVYEQYF
NA,NA,TRBV10-3,TRBJ1-1,TGTGCCATCAGTGTCCCCGGGGTGAACACTGAAGCTTTCTTT,CAISVPGVNTEAFF
NA,TRBD1,TRBV19,TRBJ2-3,TGTGCCAGTACCGACCTACAGGGGACGGTGAACACAGATACGCAGTATTTT,CASTDLQGTVNTDTQYF
NA,NA,TRBV5-1,TRBJ1-2,TGCGCCAGCAGCCAATACGGGACACCAGTTAACTATGGCTACACCTTC,CASSQYGTPVNYGYTF
NA,NA,TRBV27,TRBJ2-1,TGTGCCAGCAGTCCTCGGTATCTAGGCAATGAGCAGTTCTTC,CASSPRYLGNEQFF
NA,TRBD1,TRBV30,TRBJ2-1,TGTGCCTGGAGTAATCCGGGGACAGGGTACAATGAGCAGTTCTTC,CAWSNPGTGYNEQFF